Listed here are 25 T cell receptor beta chains from one sample, sequenced in a study of blood T cell repertoires in COVID-19. TCRdb keeps only in-frame clones here, not all; method: immunoSEQ multiplex PCR. The top ten hold 1.5% to 2% of the sample, which has around 250,000 clones, around 80% seen once. The sequenced sample consisted of peripheral blood. Receptor source: a woman at least 80 years old with acute or convalescent COVID-19.

The gene calls are TRBV3-1 (or the pseudogene TRBV3-2) and TRBJ2-1; D is unresolved. The CDR3 spans 13 residues. CDR1 is LGHDT, CDR2 YNNKEL, per germline (reference sequence). Deletions cut 6 bases from V and 3 bases from J, with 9 bases between. The CDR3 sequence is CASRMRYYNEQFF. CDR3 nucleotide sequence: TGTGCCAGCAGGATGCGGTACTACAATGAGCAGTTCTTC.

V and J are TRBV5-4 and TRBJ1-1; D gene unclear. The CDR3 contains 14 residues. Trimming pared 4 bases from V and 0 bases from J, leaving 10 bases between. The germline CDR1 and CDR2 sequences are SGHNT and YYREEE (reference sequence). Here the CDR3 DNA reads TGTGCCAGCAGCCTCGGGGTCGTGAACACTGAAGCTTTCTTT. Translated, it gives CASSLGVVNTEAFF.

This clone came up once. The chain is built from TRBV7-2 and TRBJ2-3; 9 positions match TRBD2. Germline values: CDR1 SGHTA, CDR2 FQGNSA. This CDR3 has 15 amino acids. J gave up 9 bases and V 0 bases, and 7 bases lay outside the gene matches. CDR3 amino acids: CASSLAQGGGDTQYF. CDR3 DNA: TGTGCCAGCAGCTTAGCGCAGGGCGGGGGGGACACGCAGTATTTT.

This chain links TRBV5-1 with TRBJ2-7, with TRBD2 matching 11 bases. The CDR3 runs to 16 residues. The V gene's germline CDR1 is SGHRS and CDR2 YFSETQ. V lost 4 bases, J lost 0 bases, and 6 bases stayed unmatched. CDR3 coding DNA: TGCGCCAGCAGCCCCTGGACTAGCGGGCTCTCCTACGAGCAGTACTTC. It translates to CASSPWTSGLSYEQYF.

The chain couples TRBV5-4 to TRBJ2-1, with 15 bases fitting TRBD2. Germline CDR1 and CDR2: SGHNT and YYREEE (reference sequence). This CDR3 contains 18 residues. V trimming: 4 bases; J trimming: 0 bases; junction bases outside the gene matches: 5. The CDR3 nucleotides are TGTGCCAGCAGCAGCGGACTAGCGGGGGGGCCCTCCTACAATGAGCAGTTCTTC. Amino acid sequence: CASSSGLAGGPSYNEQFF.

This chain links TRBV2 with TRBJ2-3; TRBD2 agrees at 9 bases. Germline V gene data show CDR1 as SNHLY and CDR2 as FYNNEI. J was trimmed by 1 base and V by 7 bases; bases with no gene match: 3. The CDR3 contains 14 residues. The CDR3 region is CASTLAGGTDTQYF. The CDR3 nucleotides read TGTGCCAGCACTTTAGCGGGGGGCACAGATACGCAGTATTTT.

This clone was counted once. CDR3 residues: CASSLFGQEYTF. The CDR3 nucleotides read TGCGCCAGCAGCCTATTTGGACAGGAATACACCTTC. The chain couples TRBV4-3 to TRBJ1-2; 7 positions match TRBD1. The CDR3 covers 12 residues. The J segment lost 11 bases and the V segment lost 4 bases, leaving 7 bases of the junction unmatched. The germline gives CDR1 LGHNA, CDR2 YSLEER.

The rearrangement links TRBV7-9 to TRBJ2-3, with TRBD1 matching 9 bases. V gave up 5 bases and J gave up 2 bases; unmatched junction bases: 8. CDR1 and CDR2 (germline): SEHNR, FQNEAQ (reference sequence). This CDR3 is 16 amino acids long. Here the CDR3 reads CASSTNTGGDTDTQYF. The CDR3 DNA sequence: TGTGCCAGCAGCACCAATACAGGGGGCGACACAGATACGCAGTATTTT.

This clone was counted once. This chain links TRBV11-2 with TRBJ2-7; D possibly corresponds to TRBD2 (6 bases). The germline V gene encodes CDR1 SGHAT and CDR2 FQNNGV. This CDR3 has 15 amino acids. V was shortened by 1 base and J by 3 bases, with 13 bases between the two germline ends. The CDR3 DNA reads as TGTGCCAGCAGCTTAGCCCGGGACTCGAGCTACGAGCAGTACTTC. It translates to CASSLARDSSYEQYF.

The chain is built from TRBV5-4 and TRBJ2-2; 8 nucleotides line up with TRBD1. This CDR3 is built from 17 residues. V lost 0 bases to trimming and J lost 2 bases; unmatched junction nucleotides: 6. Germline values: CDR1 SGHNT, CDR2 YYREEE (reference sequence). CDR3: CASSLGGTGLNTGELFF. DNA for the CDR3: TGTGCCAGCAGCTTGGGCGGGACAGGTCTTAACACCGGGGAGCTGTTTTTT.

The chain is built from TRBV28 and TRBJ2-1; 9 bases agree with TRBD2. There are 12 residues in the CDR3. Germline trimming cut 5 bases from V and 12 bases from J; bases unmatched to any gene: 5. In germline, CDR1 is MDHEN, CDR2 SYDVKM. The CDR3 here is CASSLAGTGQFF. CDR3 bases: TGTGCCAGCAGTCTAGCGGGAACTGGGCAGTTCTTC. Full variable domain (remainder filled in from reference TRBV28 and TRBJ2-1): DVKVTQSSRYLVKRTGEKVFLECVQDMDHENMFWYRQDPGLGLRLIYFSYDVKMKEKGDIPEGYSVSREKKERFSLILESASTNQTSMYLCASSLAGTGQFFGPGTRLTVL.

This CDR3 is CASSPTGGRTDTQYF. The CDR3 DNA is TGTGCCAGCTCACCTACAGGGGGCCGCACAGATACGCAGTATTTT. The chain is built from TRBV18 and TRBJ2-3; the match to TRBD1 covers 9 bases. V was clipped by 3 bases and J by 1 base; unmatched bases: 2. The germline V gene encodes CDR1 KGHSH and CDR2 LQKENI. The CDR3 runs 15 residues.

The rearrangement links TRBV5-5 to TRBJ2-7; the D gene is possibly TRBD2 (5 bases). Between the trimmed V and J ends, which lost 6 bases and 0 bases, there was a span of 16 bases. CDR3 length equals 15 residues. Looked up from germline, CDR1 is SGHKS and CDR2 is YYEKEE (reference sequence). The CDR3: CASTMGPGGSYEQYF. CDR3 in DNA: TGTGCCAGCACCATGGGCCCAGGAGGCTCCTACGAGCAGTACTTC.

This clone was counted only a few times. This sequence joins TRBV18 and TRBJ1-1; 9 nucleotides align to TRBD1. The junction had 9 bases not matched to a gene; V was cut back by 4 bases and J by 0 bases. Per the germline V gene, CDR1 is KGHSH and CDR2 is LQKENI. This CDR3 has 17 amino acids. CDR3 sequence: CASSRTGGGGMNTEAFF. The CDR3 DNA sequence: TGTGCCAGCTCACGAACAGGGGGCGGGGGCATGAACACTGAAGCTTTCTTT.

The chain carries TRBV9 and TRBJ1-6; 7 positions agree with TRBD1. Looked up from germline, CDR1 is SGDLS and CDR2 is YYNGEE. The V and J ends lost 0 bases and 4 bases, in that order; junction bases with no gene match: 13. The CDR3 is made up of 19 amino acids. CDR3 region: CASSVVKGDGQEYNSPLHF. The CDR3 DNA reads as TGTGCCAGCAGCGTAGTTAAGGGGGACGGACAGGAGTATAATTCACCCCTCCACTTT. The whole variable domain, remainder taken from reference TRBV9 and TRBJ1-6, is DSGVTQTPKHLITATGQRVTLRCSPRSGDLSVYWYQQSLDQGLQFLIQYYNGEERAKGNILERFSAQQFPDLHSELNLSSLELGDSALYFCASSVVKGDGQEYNSPLHFGNGTRLTVT.

This clone was picked up one time. The gene calls are TRBV3-1 (or the pseudogene TRBV3-2) and TRBJ2-3; D remains ambiguous. The CDR3 loop spans 13 amino acids. CDR1 LGHDT and CDR2 YNNKEL come from the germline V gene (reference sequence). Trimming removed 1 base at V and 7 bases at J, with 9 bases between. For the CDR3, the DNA is TGTGCCAGCAGCCAAGTGCGTACCCATACGCAGTATTTT. Encoded protein: CASSQVRTHTQYF.

This clone appeared once. CDR3 coding DNA: TGTGCCAGCAGCCAACCGGGGGGGACGGGACTCGAGACCCAGTACTTC. This translates into CASSQPGGTGLETQYF. The chain is built from TRBV4-2 and TRBJ2-5, with 8 positions matching TRBD2. Looked up from germline, CDR1 is LGHNA and CDR2 is YNFKEQ. Unmatched junction bases numbered 10, after V lost 2 bases and J lost 5 bases. The CDR3 is 16 amino acids.

The chain carries TRBV19 and TRBJ1-2, with D unclear. Between the trimmed V and J ends, which lost 0 bases and 1 base, there was a span of 12 bases. Germline values: CDR1 LNHDA, CDR2 SQIVND (reference sequence). This CDR3 contains 16 residues. Here the CDR3 reads CASSIDHQRSNYGYTF. Here the CDR3 DNA reads TGTGCCAGTAGTATAGATCATCAGAGGAGTAACTATGGCTACACCTTC.

This clone was recorded a few times. The chain employs TRBV19 and TRBJ1-1, with TRBD1 matching 8 bases. The germline V gene has CDR1 LNHDA and CDR2 SQIVND (reference sequence). Trimming took 3 bases from V and 3 from J; bases not matched to a gene: 3. There are 14 residues in the CDR3. The CDR3 DNA is TGTGCCAGTAGTATGACAGGGGAGGACACTGAAGCTTTCTTT. Translated: CASSMTGEDTEAFF.

The chain carries TRBV7-2 and TRBJ1-1; D might be TRBD1 (6 bases). V lost 5 bases to trimming and J lost 4 bases, with 11 bases between them. Per germline, CDR1 SGHTA and CDR2 FQGNSA. The CDR3 has 13 amino acids. The CDR3 spells CASSRQELTEAFF. The CDR3 coding sequence is TGTGCCAGCAGCAGACAGGAACTCACTGAAGCTTTCTTT.

This chain uses TRBV9 with TRBJ2-5; possible D gene TRBD2, 5 bases. The V end lost 4 bases, the J end lost 1 base, and 11 bases lay between the germline ends. This CDR3 is built from 14 residues. The germline V gene encodes CDR1 SGDLS and CDR2 YYNGEE. CDR3 loop: CASSPAGVQETQYF. CDR3 coding DNA: TGTGCCAGCAGCCCAGCCGGGGTCCAAGAGACCCAGTACTTC. Together with reference TRBV9 and TRBJ2-5, the CDR3 gives the full variable domain: DSGVTQTPKHLITATGQRVTLRCSPRSGDLSVYWYQQSLDQGLQFLIQYYNGEERAKGNILERFSAQQFPDLHSELNLSSLELGDSALYFCASSPAGVQETQYFGPGTRLLVL.

The rearrangement joins TRBV6-2 or TRBV6-3 to TRBJ1-1, with D tentatively TRBD1 (6 bases). With 5 bases removed from V and 2 bases from J, the gap between germline ends came to 12 bases. The CDR3 runs to 14 residues. Germline-derived CDR1 and CDR2 are MNHEY and SVGEGT. CDR3 sequence: CASSLQGYNTEAFF. CDR3 DNA sequence: TGTGCCAGCAGTCTACAGGGTTATAACACTGAAGCTTTCTTT.

The chain employs TRBV9 and TRBJ1-5, with D possibly matching TRBD1 (6 bases). Trimming removed 3 bases from V and 4 bases from J, with 11 bases in between. CDR1 and CDR2 from the germline V gene are SGDLS and YYNGEE. CDR3 length equals 14 residues. The CDR3 spells CASSAQGINQPQHF. The CDR3 nucleotides are TGTGCCAGCAGCGCACAGGGAATTAATCAGCCCCAGCATTTT. The full variable domain, completed using reference TRBV9 and TRBJ1-5, is DSGVTQTPKHLITATGQRVTLRCSPRSGDLSVYWYQQSLDQGLQFLIQYYNGEERAKGNILERFSAQQFPDLHSELNLSSLELGDSALYFCASSAQGINQPQHFGDGTRLSIL.

The chain carries TRBV19 and TRBJ2-7; the match to TRBD2 covers 9 bases. The CDR3 contains 18 residues. J lost 1 base, V lost 4 bases, and 14 bases had no gene match. Germline values: CDR1 LNHDA, CDR2 SQIVND (reference sequence). The chain's CDR3 is CASSTQVVVAGVSYEQYF. The CDR3 DNA reads TGTGCCAGTAGTACCCAGGTTGTGGTAGCGGGAGTATCCTACGAGCAGTACTTC.

The V call is TRBV11-2, the J call TRBJ2-3, with TRBD1 identical over 7 bases. Per the germline V gene, CDR1 is SGHAT and CDR2 is FQNNGV. This CDR3 has 16 amino acids. V lost 5 bases and J lost 4; bases outside the gene matches: 12. CDR3 sequence (DNA): TGTGCCAGCAGCCTAAGGTCCGACAGGGTCCCAGATACGCAGTATTTT. Protein sequence: CASSLRSDRVPDTQYF.